A selection of T cell receptor beta chains follows, all from one sample in a study of cytomegalovirus exposure and HLA in healthy donors. Data came from immunoSEQ multiplex PCR; TCRdb stores just in-frame clones and leaves some out. Its table records roughly 30,000 clones. The sequencing input was PBMCs. Receptors originate from a woman aged 40 to 55 in good health and CMV-seropositive. CDR3s include the opening cysteine and the closing phenylalanine or tryptophan. Each record gives: CDR3 protein, CDR3 DNA, V gene, D gene, J gene, CDR3 length. D genes are given only for firm matches.

CASSQSGQKFF,TGCGCCAGCAGCCAATCGGGACAGAAGTTCTTC,TRBV4-3,TRBD1,TRBJ2-1,11
CASSAPRRSYEQYF,TGTGCCAGCAGCGCCCCGAGGAGGTCTTACGAGCAGTACTTC,TRBV9,-,TRBJ2-7,14
CASSGLRVGDQPQHF,TGTGCCAGCAGTGGCCTCAGGGTAGGGGATCAGCCCCAGCATTTT,TRBV6-1,-,TRBJ1-5,15
CASSPRGPSSYNEQFF,TGTGCCAGCTCACCACGGGGGCCTAGCTCCTACAATGAGCAGTTCTTC,TRBV18,-,TRBJ2-1,16
CASSLSWDTYEQYF,TGTGCCAGCAGTTTATCGTGGGACACCTACGAGCAGTACTTC,TRBV27,-,TRBJ2-7,14
CASSETSSQQTQYF,TGCGCCAGCAGTGAGACTAGCTCACAGCAGACCCAGTACTTC,TRBV10-2,-,TRBJ2-5,14
CASSLYSAGAYNEQFF,TGTGCCAGCAGCTTATATTCGGCGGGCGCCTACAATGAGCAGTTCTTC,TRBV7-3,-,TRBJ2-1,16
CASSQLGSGYTF,TGCGCCAGCAGCCAATTGGGCTCTGGCTACACCTTC,TRBV4-1,-,TRBJ1-2,12
CASSLVALHTEAFF,TGTGCCAGCAGCTTAGTAGCGCTCCACACTGAAGCTTTCTTT,TRBV7-9,-,TRBJ1-1,14
CASSQGANYGYTF,TGTGCCAGCTCACAGGGGGCTAACTATGGCTACACCTTC,TRBV18,-,TRBJ1-2,13
CASSFRGLAGPHEQYF,TGTGCCAGCAGTTTCCGCGGACTAGCGGGACCCCACGAGCAGTACTTC,TRBV27,TRBD2,TRBJ2-7,16
CASSLSDRVDTEAFF,TGCGCCAGCAGCTTGTCCGACAGGGTGGACACTGAAGCTTTCTTT,TRBV5-1,TRBD1,TRBJ1-1,15
CASSQGATEETQYF,TGTGCCAGCAGCCAAGGGGCCACCGAAGAGACCCAGTACTTC,TRBV7-9,-,TRBJ2-5,14
CASSQVTGVDGYTF,TGCGCCAGCAGCCAAGTAACAGGGGTGGATGGCTACACCTTC,TRBV4-3,TRBD1,TRBJ1-2,14
CAWGRGTSTDTQYF,TGTGCCTGGGGGAGGGGGACCAGCACAGATACGCAGTATTTT,TRBV30,-,TRBJ2-3,14
CASSLADGYTF,TGTGCCAGCAGTCTTGCGGATGGCTACACCTTC,TRBV28,-,TRBJ1-2,11
CASSPRALAGVYTGELFF,TGCGCCAGCAGCCCGCGGGCGCTAGCGGGAGTCTATACCGGGGAGCTGTTTTTT,TRBV4-1,TRBD2,TRBJ2-2,18
CASSQAGTTNTGELFF,TGTGCCAGCTCACAAGCCGGGACAACAAACACCGGGGAGCTGTTTTTT,TRBV18,-,TRBJ2-2,16
CASSGTAPYEQYF,TGTGCCAGCTCCGGGACTGCCCCCTACGAGCAGTACTTC,TRBV18,-,TRBJ2-7,13
CASRTSAVSSGELFF,TGCGCCAGCAGGACTAGCGCGGTTTCATCCGGGGAGCTGTTTTTT,TRBV5-1,TRBD2,TRBJ2-2,15
CASSPSGGTYYEQYF,TGTGCCAGCTCCCCTTCTGGCGGGACGTACTACGAGCAGTACTTC,TRBV18,-,TRBJ2-7,15
CASSEQASTDTQYF,TGCGCCAGCAGCGAACAGGCTTCAACAGATACGCAGTATTTT,TRBV5-1,-,TRBJ2-3,14
CASSEVQGYNEQFF,TGTGCCAGCAGTGAGGTACAGGGGTACAATGAGCAGTTCTTC,TRBV25-1,TRBD1,TRBJ2-1,14
CASSPTSVTPQFF,TGTGCCAGTAGTCCGACTAGCGTCACCCCGCAGTTCTTC,TRBV19,TRBD2,TRBJ2-1,13
CSFRRGPPDTEAFF,TGCAGCTTCCGCCGAGGGCCGCCTGATACTGAAGCTTTCTTT,TRBV29-1,-,TRBJ1-1,14
CASSLGVNNEQFF,TGCGCCAGCAGCTTGGGAGTGAACAATGAGCAGTTCTTC,TRBV5-1,-,TRBJ2-1,13
CASSVNRAGGYTF,TGTGCCAGCAGCGTGAATAGGGCGGGAGGCTACACCTTC,TRBV9,-,TRBJ1-2,13
CASRPPMRYEQYF,TGTGCCAGCAGGCCTCCCATGAGATACGAGCAGTACTTC,TRBV28,-,TRBJ2-7,13
CASSQTGFTDTQYF,TGTGCCAGCAGCCAGACAGGATTCACAGATACGCAGTATTTT,TRBV7-9,-,TRBJ2-3,14
CASSPRGWDEQYF,TGTGCCAGCAGTCCCAGGGGGTGGGACGAGCAGTACTTC,TRBV27,TRBD1,TRBJ2-7,13
CASSPGLDTDEQFF,TGCGCCAGCAGCCCGGGACTAGACACGGATGAGCAGTTCTTC,TRBV5-1,TRBD2,TRBJ2-1,14
CASSQSSTDLMGYTF,TGCGCCAGCAGCCAATCCTCGACTGACTTGATGGGCTACACCTTC,TRBV4-3,-,TRBJ1-2,15
CAVTRLFHEQYF,TGTGCCGTAACTCGCCTTTTCCACGAGCAGTACTTC,TRBV27,-,TRBJ2-7,12
CASSNGGTQYF,TGTGCCAGCAGTAATGGAGGTACGCAGTATTTT,TRBV6-6,-,TRBJ2-3,11
CSVAGVLTETQYF,TGCAGCGTTGCGGGAGTATTAACGGAGACCCAGTACTTC,TRBV29-1,-,TRBJ2-5,13
CASRRDILLGYGYTF,TGCGCCAGCAGACGGGACATCCTCCTAGGCTATGGCTACACCTTC,TRBV5-1,-,TRBJ1-2,15
CASSRTGQETQYF,TGTGCTAGCAGCCGTACAGGCCAAGAGACCCAGTACTTC,TRBV7-7,-,TRBJ2-5,13
CASSPGLTEGNPEAFF,TGTGCCAGCAGCCCGGGACTCACGGAGGGTAACCCTGAAGCTTTCTTT,TRBV4-2,-,TRBJ1-1,16
CASSPREGQPQHF,TGTGCCAGCAGTCCTCGAGAGGGTCAGCCCCAGCATTTT,TRBV6-5,-,TRBJ1-5,13
CASSELALHEVHTQYF,TGTGCCAGCTCCGAACTAGCGCTTCATGAGGTTCATACGCAGTATTTT,TRBV18,TRBD2,TRBJ2-3,16
CASSLSGSSDNEQFF,TGTGCCAGCAGTCTCAGCGGGAGTTCCGACAATGAGCAGTTCTTC,TRBV27,TRBD2,TRBJ2-1,15
CASSPEGRQTQYF,TGTGCCAGCAGCCCGGAAGGGAGACAGACCCAGTACTTC,TRBV7-9,-,TRBJ2-5,13
CASSQAQLNTEAFF,TGCGCCAGCAGCCAAGCACAGTTGAACACTGAAGCTTTCTTT,TRBV4-3,-,TRBJ1-1,14
CASSREVPTSLYGYTF,TGCGCCAGCAGCCGCGAGGTGCCCACCTCTCTCTATGGCTACACCTTC,TRBV4-3,-,TRBJ1-2,16
CSGSGWTEAFF,TGCAGCGGGTCAGGGTGGACTGAAGCTTTCTTT,TRBV29-1,-,TRBJ1-1,11
CASSLALRGSYNEQFF,TGTGCCAGCAGCTTGGCGCTCAGGGGGTCCTACAATGAGCAGTTCTTC,TRBV5-6,TRBD1,TRBJ2-1,16
CASSPDRGGAGYTF,TGTGCCAGCAGCCCCGACCGCGGGGGGGCCGGCTACACCTTC,TRBV6-6,-,TRBJ1-2,14
CASSQDATVTYEQYF,TGCGCCAGCAGCCAAGATGCGACAGTTACCTACGAGCAGTACTTC,TRBV4-1,-,TRBJ2-7,15
CASVREWSSGSGDQFF,TGCGCCAGCGTCAGGGAATGGTCTAGCGGGAGTGGCGATCAGTTCTTC,TRBV5-1,TRBD2,TRBJ2-1,16
CASSIDQGRGNQPQHF,TGTGCCAGTAGTATAGATCAGGGAAGGGGCAATCAGCCCCAGCATTTT,TRBV19,-,TRBJ1-5,16
CASSQDRGLPQYF,TGCGCCAGCAGCCAAGATCGTGGACTACCGCAGTACTTC,TRBV4-1,-,TRBJ2-7,13